The source of this TCR beta chain is a study of blood T cells in healthy people across ages. For the second PCR, which ran for 7 to 11 cycles, a sample-barcoded 5' primer and a J-beta primer mix were used. Carrying 12 random nucleotides, a template-switch adaptor labeled each individual cDNA molecule. MiXCR, applied by TCRdb to the 5' RACE reads, yields one record per CDR3 protein. This repertoire shows about 970,000 distinct CDR3 sequences, around 54% found once; its top ten account for 20% to 25%. The clonotype originates from a woman aged 55-70 years in good health. Input material: blood.

As DNA, the CDR3 is TGTGCCAGCAGTTTATTAGGCAGGGCGCCCTACAATGAGCAGTTCTTC. Its translation is CASSLLGRAPYNEQFF. This chain links TRBV28 with TRBJ2-1; TRBD1 might be the D (5 bases). This CDR3 is built from 16 residues. V gave up 1 base and J gave up 2 bases, with 12 bases separating them. The V gene's germline CDR1 is MDHEN and CDR2 SYDVKM. Together with reference TRBV28 and TRBJ2-1, the CDR3 gives the full variable domain: DVKVTQSSRYLVKRTGEKVFLECVQDMDHENMFWYRQDPGLGLRLIYFSYDVKMKEKGDIPEGYSVSREKKERFSLILESASTNQTSMYLCASSLLGRAPYNEQFFGPGTRLTVL.